This T cell receptor beta chain was recorded in a study of cytomegalovirus exposure and HLA in healthy donors. PCR employed 60 Vbeta and 13 Jbeta primers. Data came from immunoSEQ multiplex PCR; TCRdb stores just in-frame clones and leaves some out. The data hold about 130,000 clones, with 80% observed a single time. The clonotype comes from a woman aged 40 to 50 in good health and CMV-seronegative. Sequencing was done on a sample of PBMCs.

CDR3: CASSLVGTGVQGSNSPLHF. The CDR3 coding sequence is TGTGCCAGCAGCTTAGTTGGGACAGGGGTTCAGGGCAGTAATTCACCCCTCCACTTT. The chain employs TRBV7-8 and TRBJ1-6, with 10 positions matching TRBD1. The V segment lost 1 base and the J segment 6 bases; nucleotides outside the gene matches: 12. Per the germline V gene, CDR1 is SGHVS and CDR2 is FQNEAQ. The CDR3 length is 19 residues. The full variable domain, completed using reference TRBV7-8 and TRBJ1-6, is GAGVSQSPRYKVAKRGQDVALRCDPISGHVSLFWYQQALGQGPEFLTYFQNEAQLDKSGLPSDRFFAERPEGSVSTLKIQRTQQEDSAVYLCASSLVGTGVQGSNSPLHFGNGTRLTVT.